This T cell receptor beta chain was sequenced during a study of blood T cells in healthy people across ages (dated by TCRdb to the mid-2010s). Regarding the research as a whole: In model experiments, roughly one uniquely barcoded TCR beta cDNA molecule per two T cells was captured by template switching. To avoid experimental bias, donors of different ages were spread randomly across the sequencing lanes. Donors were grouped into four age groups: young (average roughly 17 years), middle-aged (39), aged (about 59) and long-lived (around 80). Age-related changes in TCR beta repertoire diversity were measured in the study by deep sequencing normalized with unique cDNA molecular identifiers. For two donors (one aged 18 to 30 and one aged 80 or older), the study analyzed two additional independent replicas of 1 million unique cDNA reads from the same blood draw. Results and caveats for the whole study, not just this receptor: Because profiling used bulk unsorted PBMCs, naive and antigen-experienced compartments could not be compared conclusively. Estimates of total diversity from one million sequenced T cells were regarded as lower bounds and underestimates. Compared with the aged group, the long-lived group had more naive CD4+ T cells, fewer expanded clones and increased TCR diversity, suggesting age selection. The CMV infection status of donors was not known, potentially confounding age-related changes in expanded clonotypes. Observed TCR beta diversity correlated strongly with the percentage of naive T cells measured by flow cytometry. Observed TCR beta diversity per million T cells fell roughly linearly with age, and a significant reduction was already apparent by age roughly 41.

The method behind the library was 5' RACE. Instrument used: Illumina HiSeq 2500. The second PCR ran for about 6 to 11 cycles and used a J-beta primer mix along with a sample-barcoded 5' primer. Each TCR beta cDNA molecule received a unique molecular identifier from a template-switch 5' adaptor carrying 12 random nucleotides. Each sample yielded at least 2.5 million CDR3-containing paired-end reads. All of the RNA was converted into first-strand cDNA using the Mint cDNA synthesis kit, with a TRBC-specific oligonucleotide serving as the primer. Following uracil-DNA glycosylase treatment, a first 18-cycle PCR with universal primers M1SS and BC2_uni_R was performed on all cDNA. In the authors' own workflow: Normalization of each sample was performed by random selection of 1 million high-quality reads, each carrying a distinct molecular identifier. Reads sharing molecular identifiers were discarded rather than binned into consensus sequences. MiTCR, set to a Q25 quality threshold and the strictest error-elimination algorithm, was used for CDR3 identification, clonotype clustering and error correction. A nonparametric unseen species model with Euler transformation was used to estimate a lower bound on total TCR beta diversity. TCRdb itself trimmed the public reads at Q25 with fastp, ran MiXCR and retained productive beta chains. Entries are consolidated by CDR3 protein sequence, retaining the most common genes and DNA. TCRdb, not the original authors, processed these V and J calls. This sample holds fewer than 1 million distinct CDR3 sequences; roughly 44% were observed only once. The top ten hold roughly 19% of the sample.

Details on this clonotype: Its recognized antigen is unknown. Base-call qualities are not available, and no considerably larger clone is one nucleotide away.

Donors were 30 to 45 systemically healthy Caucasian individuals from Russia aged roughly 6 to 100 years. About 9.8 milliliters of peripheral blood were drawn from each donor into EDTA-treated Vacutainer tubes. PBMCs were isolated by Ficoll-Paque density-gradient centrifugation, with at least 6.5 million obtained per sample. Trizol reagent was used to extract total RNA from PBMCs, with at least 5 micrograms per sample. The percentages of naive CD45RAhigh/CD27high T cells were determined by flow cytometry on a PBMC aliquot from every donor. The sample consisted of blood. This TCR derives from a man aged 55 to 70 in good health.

CDR3 loop: CASSQEDRGVNEQYF. The DNA sequence is TGTGCCAGCAGCCAAGAGGATCGCGGGGTGAACGAGCAGTACTTC. Recombination connected TRBV14 to TRBJ2-7; 6 matching bases give a weak D call of TRBD2. CDR1 and CDR2 (SGHDN, FVKESK) derive from the germline V gene. V loses 0 bases, J loses 5 bases, and the germline ends lie 14 bases apart. The CDR3 spans 15 residues, from the cysteine through the phenylalanine. The kept DNA is CDR3 alone, 45 bases in frame from the first base.